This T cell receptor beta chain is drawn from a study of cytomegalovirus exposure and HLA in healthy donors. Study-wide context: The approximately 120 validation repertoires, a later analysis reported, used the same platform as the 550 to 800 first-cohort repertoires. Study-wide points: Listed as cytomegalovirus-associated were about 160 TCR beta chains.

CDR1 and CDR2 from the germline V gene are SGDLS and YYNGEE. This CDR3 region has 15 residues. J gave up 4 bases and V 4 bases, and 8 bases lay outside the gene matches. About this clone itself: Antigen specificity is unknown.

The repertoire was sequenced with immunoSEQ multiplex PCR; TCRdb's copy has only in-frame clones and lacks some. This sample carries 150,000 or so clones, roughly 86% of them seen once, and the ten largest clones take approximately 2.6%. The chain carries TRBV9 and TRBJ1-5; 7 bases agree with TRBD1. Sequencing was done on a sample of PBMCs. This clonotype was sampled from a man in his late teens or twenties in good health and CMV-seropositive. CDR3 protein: CASSFTGVPNQPQHF. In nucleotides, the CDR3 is TGTGCCAGCAGCTTCACAGGGGTCCCGAATCAGCCCCAGCATTTT.